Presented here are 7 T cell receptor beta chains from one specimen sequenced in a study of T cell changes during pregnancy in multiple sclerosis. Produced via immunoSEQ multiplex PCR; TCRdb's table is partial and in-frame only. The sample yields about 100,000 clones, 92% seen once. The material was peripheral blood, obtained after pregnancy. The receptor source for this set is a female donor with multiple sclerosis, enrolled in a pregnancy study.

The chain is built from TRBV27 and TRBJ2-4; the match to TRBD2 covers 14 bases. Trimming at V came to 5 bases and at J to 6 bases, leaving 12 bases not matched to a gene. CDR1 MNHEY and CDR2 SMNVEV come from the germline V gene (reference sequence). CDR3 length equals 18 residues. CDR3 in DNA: TGTGCCAGCAGTCCTTGGGGGACTAGCGGGAGCCGAGGAAACATTCAGTACTTC. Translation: CASSPWGTSGSRGNIQYF.

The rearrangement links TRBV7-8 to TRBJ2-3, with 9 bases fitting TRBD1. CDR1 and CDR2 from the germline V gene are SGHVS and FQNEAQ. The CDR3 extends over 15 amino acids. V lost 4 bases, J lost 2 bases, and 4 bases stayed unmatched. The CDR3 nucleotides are TGTGCCAGCAGCTCATGGGACAGGGCCACAGATACGCAGTATTTT. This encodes CASSSWDRATDTQYF.

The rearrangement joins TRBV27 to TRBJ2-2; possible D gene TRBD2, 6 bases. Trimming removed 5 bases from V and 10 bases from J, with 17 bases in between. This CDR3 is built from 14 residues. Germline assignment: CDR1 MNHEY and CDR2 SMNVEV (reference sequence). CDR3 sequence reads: CASSLGLATTELFF. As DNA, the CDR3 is TGTGCCAGCAGTCTGGGACTTGCTACGACGGAGCTGTTTTTT.

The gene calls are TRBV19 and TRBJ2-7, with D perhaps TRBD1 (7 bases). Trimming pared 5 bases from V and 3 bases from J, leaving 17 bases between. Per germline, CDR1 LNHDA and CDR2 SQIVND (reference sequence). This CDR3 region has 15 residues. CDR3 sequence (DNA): TGTGCCAGTAGTGGGGGGACAGATTACCACTACGAGCAGTACTTC. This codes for CASSGGTDYHYEQYF.

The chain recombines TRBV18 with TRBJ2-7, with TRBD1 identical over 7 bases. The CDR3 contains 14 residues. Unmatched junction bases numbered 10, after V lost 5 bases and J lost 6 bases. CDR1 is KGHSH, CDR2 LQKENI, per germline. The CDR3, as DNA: TGTGCCAGCTCAAGAGGACAGGTAGATTCCGAGCAGTACTTC. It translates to CASSRGQVDSEQYF.

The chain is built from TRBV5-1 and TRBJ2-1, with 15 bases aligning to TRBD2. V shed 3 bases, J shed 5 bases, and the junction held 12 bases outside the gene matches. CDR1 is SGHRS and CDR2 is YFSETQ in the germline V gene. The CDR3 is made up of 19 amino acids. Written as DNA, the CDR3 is TGCGCCAGCAGCTCGGGACTAGCGGGAGGTGGTGTGGTGAACAATGAGCAGTTCTTC. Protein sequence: CASSSGLAGGGVVNNEQFF.

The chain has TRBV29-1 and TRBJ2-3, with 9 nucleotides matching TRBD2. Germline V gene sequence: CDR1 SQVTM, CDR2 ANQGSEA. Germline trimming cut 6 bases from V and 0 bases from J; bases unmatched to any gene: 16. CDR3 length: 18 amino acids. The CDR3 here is CSVPTSGHGRTSTDTQYF. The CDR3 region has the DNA TGCAGCGTACCGACTAGCGGCCACGGGAGGACGAGCACAGATACGCAGTATTTT.